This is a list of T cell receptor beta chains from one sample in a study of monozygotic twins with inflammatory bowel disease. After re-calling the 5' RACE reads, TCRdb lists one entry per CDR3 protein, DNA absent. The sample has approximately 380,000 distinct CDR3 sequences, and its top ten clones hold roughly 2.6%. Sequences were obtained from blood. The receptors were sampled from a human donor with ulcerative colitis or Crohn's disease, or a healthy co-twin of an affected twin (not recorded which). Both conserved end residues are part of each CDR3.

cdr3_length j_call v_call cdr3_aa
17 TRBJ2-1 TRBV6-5 CASSSWPRTGVYNEQFF
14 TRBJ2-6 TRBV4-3 CASSLSQGANVLTF
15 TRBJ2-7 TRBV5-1 CASSHYGTEPYEQYF
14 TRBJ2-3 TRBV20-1 CSAGSGASADTQYF
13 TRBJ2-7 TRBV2 CASSEVRAYEQYF
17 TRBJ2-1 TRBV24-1 CATSDGTSGANNNEQFF
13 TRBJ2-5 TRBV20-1 CSVSGEDQETQYF
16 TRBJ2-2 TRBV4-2 CASSQAGTSQTGELFF
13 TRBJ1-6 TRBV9 CASSVEGNSPLHF
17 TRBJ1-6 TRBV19 CASSTQRTGIGRSPLHF
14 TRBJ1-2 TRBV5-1 CASRADVTNYGYTF
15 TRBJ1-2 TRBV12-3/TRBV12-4 CASSLDRVSGDGYTF
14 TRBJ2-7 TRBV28 CASSLSGADYEQYF
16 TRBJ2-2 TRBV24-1 CATSDSQAPGTGELFF
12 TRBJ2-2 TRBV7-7 CASRAERGELFF
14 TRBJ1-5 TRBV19 CASSGDRATQPQHF
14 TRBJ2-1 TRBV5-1 CASSPGQEYNEQFF
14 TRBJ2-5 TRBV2 CASGLTGGGETQYF
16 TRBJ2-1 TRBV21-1 CASSPRGQGALGEQFF
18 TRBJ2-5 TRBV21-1 CASSKSIGGEKKEETQYF
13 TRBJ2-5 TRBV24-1 CATSVGRPETQYF
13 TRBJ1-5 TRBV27 CASSFRVGQPQHF
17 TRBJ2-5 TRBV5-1 CASSLGLADYLQETQYF
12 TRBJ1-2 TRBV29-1 CSGWGTDYGYTF
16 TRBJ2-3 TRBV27 CASSLYLAGKTDTQYF
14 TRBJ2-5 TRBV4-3 CASSQEPGRETQYF
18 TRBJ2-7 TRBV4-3 CASSQDTTGGRRAYEQYF
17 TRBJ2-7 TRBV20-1 CSAREVMGQVFSYEQYF
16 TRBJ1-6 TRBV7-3 CASSLTAGTLQGTLHF
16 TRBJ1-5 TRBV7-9 CASSLALGGRDQPQHF
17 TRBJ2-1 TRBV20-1 CSAGFLRTGYSYNEQFF
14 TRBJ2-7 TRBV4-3 CASSLGQAHYEQYF